These 10 T cell receptor beta chains came from one sample sequenced in a study of Graves' ophthalmopathy and Graves' hyperthyroidism. TCR beta CDR3 regions were amplified from RNA transcripts. HTBI primers served in a first-round RT-PCR, which a second-round multiplex PCR followed. TCRdb analysed the multiplex PCR reads with MiXCR anew, one entry per CDR3 protein. The table has about 400,000 distinct CDR3 sequences, roughly 21% seen once. Sequenced sample: peripheral blood. These receptors all stem from a young woman with stable Graves' hyperthyroidism.

This clonotype was seen repeatedly, ten times or more. The chain joins TRBV15 to TRBJ1-2; D unclear. This CDR3 comprises 14 residues. Trimming shortened V by 1 base and J by 0 bases, and 6 bases separated the two germline ends. CDR1 and CDR2 from the germline V gene are LNHNV and YYDKDF (reference sequence). This CDR3 is CATSRVISNYGYTF. CDR3 nucleotide sequence: TGTGCCACCAGCAGAGTGATTTCTAACTATGGCTACACCTTC.

This clonotype was seen at least ten times. The V call is TRBV20-1, the J call TRBJ2-5; possible D gene TRBD2, 6 bases. Trimming removed 4 bases at V and 5 bases at J, with 14 bases between. The CDR3 length is 13 residues. The V gene's germline CDR1 is DFQATT and CDR2 SNEGSKA (reference sequence). The DNA for the CDR3 is TGCAGTGCTATGCGGGACTCCCGGGAGACCCAGTACTTC. Residues: CSAMRDSRETQYF.

As to this clonotype: In this CDR3 the conserved last residue, phenylalanine or tryptophan, is missing, so a read error is likely. This sequence joins TRBV6-5 and TRBJ1-2, with D perhaps TRBD1 (6 bases). The CDR3 has 15 residues. Per the germline V gene, CDR1 is MNHEY and CDR2 is SVGAGI. The germline V and J ends were trimmed by 0 bases and 7 bases, with 15 bases remaining between them. The CDR3 DNA reads as TGTGCCAGCAGTTACTCGGGGGGCGCGGATGGTGGCTACACCGTC. Amino acid sequence: CASSYSGGADGGYTV.

This clonotype came up many times. J is TRBJ2-5 and V is TRBV6-1; TRBD2 aligns across 9 bases. CDR1 is MNHNS, CDR2 SASEGT, per germline. Trimming cost V 5 bases and J 1 base; bases outside gene matches: 11. The CDR3 covers 17 residues. CDR3 sequence reads: CASSQRGTSFPQETQYF. The DNA for the CDR3 is TGTGCCAGCAGTCAAAGGGGGACTAGCTTCCCCCAAGAGACCCAGTACTTC.

This clonotype was observed at least ten times. The rearrangement uses TRBV6-2 or TRBV6-3 and TRBJ1-2; possibly TRBD1 for D (5 bases). V was cut by 6 bases and J by 13 bases, with 18 bases left in between. Per germline, CDR1 MNHEY and CDR2 SVGEGT. The CDR3 has 12 residues. The CDR3 region is CASSSGTADLTF. The CDR3 DNA follows: TGTGCCAGCAGCTCCGGGACGGCTGATCTCACCTTC.

This clonotype was counted many times. V gene TRBV29-1 combines with J gene TRBJ2-4; TRBD1 aligns across 10 bases. The germline gives CDR1 SQVTM, CDR2 ANQGSEA. V dropped 5 bases and J dropped 0; count of bases not matched to a gene: 4. The CDR3 is 15 residues long. The CDR3 DNA reads as TGCAGCGTTTGGGACAGGGGCATAGCCAAAAACATTCAGTACTTC. Translating it yields CSVWDRGIAKNIQYF.

V usage is TRBV24-1 and J usage is TRBJ1-2; 9 positions match TRBD1. Germline values: CDR1 KGHDR, CDR2 SFDVKD. After removal of 7 bases from V and 1 base from J, the junction contained 3 bases not matched to a gene. There are 14 residues in the CDR3. The CDR3 DNA sequence: TGTGCCACCAGCCGGGGACAGGGTAACTATGGCTACACCTTC. It specifies CATSRGQGNYGYTF.

This sequence joins TRBV3-1 and TRBJ1-1; 7 positions agree with TRBD1. After removal of 5 bases from V and 1 base from J, the junction contained 7 bases not matched to a gene. Germline lookup yields CDR1 LGHDT and CDR2 YNNKEL (reference sequence). This CDR3 has 15 amino acids. The CDR3 bases are TGTGCCAGCAGCACCCGGAACAGGGGGAACACTGAAGCTTTCTTT. It is translated as CASSTRNRGNTEAFF.

The chain carries TRBV6-5 and TRBJ2-2; D is perhaps TRBD1 or TRBD2 (5 bases each). With 4 bases removed from V and 4 bases from J, the gap between germline ends came to 10 bases. The CDR3 is 14 residues long. Germline values: CDR1 MNHEY, CDR2 SVGAGI. CDR3 region: CASSWDPPTGELFF. The CDR3 DNA sequence: TGTGCCAGCAGTTGGGACCCCCCCACCGGGGAGCTGTTTTTT.

This clonotype was found many times. This chain links TRBV25-1 with TRBJ1-5, with D maybe TRBD1 (5 bases). Between the trimmed V and J ends, which lost 1 base and 6 bases, there was a span of 22 bases. Germline V CDR1 and CDR2: MGHDK, SYGVNS. The CDR3 runs to 18 residues. CDR3: CASSESKGRAGFSQPQHF. CDR3 nucleotide sequence: TGTGCCAGCAGTGAATCCAAGGGGCGTGCAGGGTTCTCTCAGCCCCAGCATTTT.